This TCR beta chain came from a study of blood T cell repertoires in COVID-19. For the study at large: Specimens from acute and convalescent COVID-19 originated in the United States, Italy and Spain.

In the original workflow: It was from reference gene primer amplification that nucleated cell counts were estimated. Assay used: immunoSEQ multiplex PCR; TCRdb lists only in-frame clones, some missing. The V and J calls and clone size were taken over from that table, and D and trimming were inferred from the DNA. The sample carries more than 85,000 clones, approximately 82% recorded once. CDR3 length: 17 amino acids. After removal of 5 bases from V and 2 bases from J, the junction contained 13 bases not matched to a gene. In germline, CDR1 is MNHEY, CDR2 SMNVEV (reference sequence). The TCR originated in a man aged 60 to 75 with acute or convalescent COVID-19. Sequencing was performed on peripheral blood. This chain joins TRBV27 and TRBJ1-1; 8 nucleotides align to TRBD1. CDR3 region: CASSPRQGPLLNTEAFF. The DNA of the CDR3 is TGTGCCAGCAGTCCCAGACAGGGGCCCCTCCTTAACACTGAAGCTTTCTTT.